This T cell receptor beta chain was sequenced in a study of T cells after yellow fever vaccination. The wider study: SMART-Seq v4 Ultra Low Input prepared libraries from low-cell fractions. Study-wide points: Weaker, the secondary response peaked sooner, at day 5 versus 15.

As TCR cDNA was made by 5'RACE template switching, a universal primer site and UMIs were added. TCRdb re-called the 5' RACE reads with MiXCR, one entry per CDR3 protein. The sample consists of 200,000 to 300,000 distinct CDR3 sequences, approximately 12% of them appearing once. Per germline, CDR1 SGHTA and CDR2 FQGTGA. The CDR3 loop spans 17 amino acids. V lost 6 bases, J lost 1 base, and 19 bases lay in between. Turning to this clonotype: What it recognizes is unknown.

The TCR comes from a man aged 30-40 years who received the YFV17D yellow fever vaccine. The V call is TRBV7-3, the J call TRBJ2-4; TRBD2 is a possible D gene (7 bases). Specimen: CD4+ T cells sorted from PBMCs, collected 45 days after the yellow fever booster vaccination. The CDR3 is CASSLPLAGAAKNIQYF. The DNA for the CDR3 is TGTGCCAGCAGTTTGCCCCTCGCGGGGGCGGCCAAAAACATTCAGTACTTC.